The 22 T cell receptor beta chains presented below share a single source sample, sequenced in a study of blood T cell repertoires in COVID-19. TCRdb's table, derived via immunoSEQ multiplex PCR, lists solely in-frame clones and lacks some. This repertoire shows 150,000 to 190,000 clones, about four fifths found once; its top ten account for around 3.4%. The specimen was peripheral blood. These receptors originate from a woman older than 75 with acute or convalescent COVID-19.

This clone was seen more than once but under ten times. V is TRBV19 and J is TRBJ1-2; 7 bases match TRBD1. CDR1 and CDR2 from the germline V gene are LNHDA and SQIVND (reference sequence). CDR3 length: 12 residues. V lost 9 bases, J lost 7 bases, and 8 bases stayed unmatched. CDR3 sequence (DNA): TGTGCCAGCGTAGGGGGCCCCAGTGGCTACACCTTC. It is translated as CASVGGPSGYTF.

The chain carries TRBV19 and TRBJ1-2, with D maybe TRBD1 (6 bases). V lost 3 bases to trimming and J lost 4 bases, with 15 bases between them. The germline CDR1 and CDR2 sequences are LNHDA and SQIVND (reference sequence). CDR3 size: 15 residues. CDR3 DNA: TGTGCCAGTAGTATTCAGACAGGCGTCATCTATGGCTACACCTTC. Translation gives CASSIQTGVIYGYTF.

A few counts support this clone. The CDR3 sequence is CASSFDREAFF. The DNA of the CDR3 is TGCGCCAGCAGCTTCGACAGGGAAGCTTTCTTT. This rearrangement joins TRBV4-1 to TRBJ1-1, with D possibly matching TRBD1 (6 bases). The germline V gene has CDR1 MGHRA and CDR2 YSYEKL. The V and J ends lost 5 bases and 8 bases respectively, with 9 bases between them. This CDR3 comprises 11 residues.

This clone was observed once. The chain links TRBV6-2 or TRBV6-3 to TRBJ1-5; no firm D call. Germline V gene data show CDR1 as MNHEY and CDR2 as SVGEGT. The CDR3 has 12 amino acids. The V end lost 3 bases, the J end lost 7 bases, and 7 bases lay between the germline ends. The CDR3 DNA reads TGTGCCAGCAGTTATGCGGAACAGCCCCAGCATTTT. Encoded protein: CASSYAEQPQHF.

The CDR3 reads CASSVGQGTYGYTF. CDR3 nucleotide sequence: TGTGCCAGCAGCGTAGGGCAGGGAACCTATGGCTACACCTTC. The chain combines TRBV9 with TRBJ1-2; weak D call: TRBD1 (5 bases). The CDR3 consists of 14 residues. Germline CDR1 SGDLS, CDR2 YYNGEE. V was cut by 0 bases and J by 4 bases, with 10 bases left in between.

The chain is built from TRBV30 and TRBJ1-5; 8 nucleotides match TRBD1. The CDR3 loop spans 14 amino acids. Germline trimming cut 2 bases from V and 7 bases from J; bases unmatched to any gene: 7. The germline V gene has CDR1 GTSNPN and CDR2 SVGIG (reference sequence). The CDR3 reads CAWSLGTGGQPQHF. As DNA, the CDR3 is TGTGCCTGGAGTTTGGGGACAGGAGGACAGCCCCAGCATTTT.

This clone occurred once. The chain combines TRBV6-2 or TRBV6-3 with TRBJ2-7; 14 bases agree with TRBD2. J lost 5 bases, V lost 6 bases, and 3 bases had no gene match. The CDR3 sequence is 14 residues long. Looked up from germline, CDR1 is MNHEY and CDR2 is SVGEGT. This CDR3 reads CASSEGLAGDEQYF. The CDR3 nucleotides are TGTGCCAGCAGCGAGGGACTAGCGGGAGACGAGCAGTACTTC.

The J gene is TRBJ2-3, the V gene TRBV5-1, with a tentative D call TRBD1 (5 bases). The germline V and J ends were trimmed by 5 bases and 0 bases, with 10 bases remaining between them. The CDR3 is made up of 14 amino acids. Germline V lookup: CDR1 SGHRS, CDR2 YFSETQ. CDR3 coding DNA: TGCGCCAGCAGTTTCGACAGCAGCACAGATACGCAGTATTTT. It specifies CASSFDSSTDTQYF.

This rearrangement joins TRBV25-1 to TRBJ1-1; D might be TRBD1 (5 bases). Trimming took 6 bases from V and 2 from J, leaving 10 bases between them. This CDR3 has 13 amino acids. Per germline, CDR1 MGHDK and CDR2 SYGVNS. The CDR3 sequence is CASRQQVNTEAFF. The CDR3 DNA reads as TGTGCCAGCAGACAACAGGTCAACACTGAAGCTTTCTTT.

The chain has TRBV30 and TRBJ1-2; maybe TRBD1 (6 bases). Trimming took off 3 bases at V and 7 bases at J, with 21 bases between the two ends. CDR1 is GTSNPN, CDR2 SVGIG, per germline (reference sequence). This CDR3 is built from 15 residues. In DNA, the CDR3 is TGTGCCTGGAGGATTGTCGGGCAGGGGCCAGGTGGCTACACCTTC. Its protein product is CAWRIVGQGPGGYTF.

The table lists this clone with a few counts. As DNA, the CDR3 is TGTGCCAGCAGCAAAGGAAGGGGGCAGTACTTC. Translated: CASSKGRGQYF. V gene TRBV7-9 combines with J gene TRBJ2-7, with D maybe TRBD1 (5 bases). V was shortened by 5 bases and J by 9 bases, with 11 bases between the two germline ends. Germline CDR1 reads SEHNR; CDR2 reads FQNEAQ (reference sequence). The CDR3 is made up of 11 amino acids.

The rearrangement joins TRBV2 to TRBJ1-5; 7 bases are a match to TRBD1. This CDR3 region has 14 residues. J gave up 5 bases and V 7 bases, and 8 bases lay outside the gene matches. CDR1 is SNHLY and CDR2 is FYNNEI in the germline V gene. CDR3 protein: CASTADRAHQPQHF. DNA of the CDR3: TGTGCCAGCACCGCAGACAGGGCTCATCAGCCCCAGCATTTT.

The chain combines TRBV18 with TRBJ2-1; 15 bases map to TRBD2. CDR3 length: 17 residues. CDR1 is KGHSH and CDR2 is LQKENI in the germline V gene. V lost 0 bases to trimming and J lost 8 bases; unmatched junction nucleotides: 5. The CDR3 loop is CASSPPGLAGGWDEQFF. CDR3 coding DNA: TGTGCCAGCTCACCACCGGGACTAGCGGGAGGATGGGATGAGCAGTTCTTC.

Comments on this clone: Other nucleotide sequences in the sample specify the same CDR3. This sequence joins TRBV7-2 and TRBJ1-1; the D gene is possibly TRBD1 (5 bases). The V end lost 5 bases, the J end lost 1 base, and 11 bases lay between the germline ends. This CDR3 is built from 14 residues. CDR1 and CDR2 from the germline V gene are SGHTA and FQGNSA. As DNA, the CDR3 is TGTGCCAGCAGCCTCTTGGGGGGGAACACTGAAGCTTTCTTT. Residues: CASSLLGGNTEAFF.

The rearrangement uses TRBV19 and TRBJ1-5; D possibly corresponds to TRBD1 (5 bases). The CDR3 has 19 amino acids. Germline V lookup: CDR1 LNHDA, CDR2 SQIVND (reference sequence). Trimming pared 6 bases from V and 2 bases from J, leaving 26 bases between. This CDR3 reads CASRPSNNQAGGGNQPQHF. Here the CDR3 DNA reads TGTGCCAGTAGACCATCCAATAATCAGGCGGGGGGTGGCAATCAGCCCCAGCATTTT.

This clone showed up just once. The rearrangement joins TRBV12-5 to TRBJ1-1, with 9 bases fitting TRBD1. From germline, CDR1 is LGHNT and CDR2 FRNRAP. V trimming: 0 bases; J trimming: 6 bases; junction bases outside the gene matches: 8. There are 16 residues in the CDR3. This chain's CDR3 is CASGLVPPGQGAEAFF. In DNA form, the CDR3 reads TGTGCTAGTGGTTTGGTACCTCCGGGACAGGGCGCTGAAGCTTTCTTT.

The rearrangement links TRBV7-8 to TRBJ2-2, with TRBD1 matching 7 bases. Germline V gives CDR1 SGHVS, CDR2 FQNEAQ. The CDR3 is 13 residues long. V lost 6 bases, J lost 4 bases, and 2 bases stayed unmatched. The CDR3 is CASRQGSTGELFF. CDR3 sequence (DNA): TGTGCCAGCAGACAGGGGAGCACCGGGGAGCTGTTTTTT.

The chain recombines TRBV29-1 with TRBJ2-2, with 7 bases matching TRBD1. The CDR3 has 15 amino acids. CDR1 is SQVTM and CDR2 is ANQGSEA in the germline V gene. Trimming cost V 6 bases and J 1 base; bases outside gene matches: 8. This CDR3 is CSVSGTAGNTGELFF. The DNA for the CDR3 is TGCAGCGTCTCCGGGACAGCCGGGAACACCGGGGAGCTGTTTTTT.

This clone was seen once. This chain connects TRBV6-1 to TRBJ1-2, with D possibly matching TRBD1 (5 bases). Germline V gene lookup returns CDR1 MNHNS and CDR2 SASEGT. Trimming removed 3 bases at V and 4 bases at J, with 9 bases between. CDR3 length equals 13 residues. The CDR3 is CASSDQGGYGYTF. Here the CDR3 DNA reads TGTGCCAGCAGTGATCAGGGTGGCTATGGCTACACCTTC.

The J gene is TRBJ2-3, the V gene TRBV9; D may be TRBD2 (5 bases). The length of the CDR3 is 16 residues. Germline V CDR1 and CDR2: SGDLS, YYNGEE. V lost 2 bases and J 2 bases, leaving 15 bases between the germline ends. The chain's CDR3 is CASSVMGNRDTDTQYF. The DNA for the CDR3 is TGTGCCAGCAGCGTTATGGGGAACCGGGACACAGATACGCAGTATTTT.

This chain joins TRBV5-1 and TRBJ1-1, with a possible D match to TRBD1 (6 bases). Per germline, CDR1 SGHRS and CDR2 YFSETQ. V was shortened by 7 bases and J by 0 bases, with 28 bases between the two germline ends. The CDR3 has 19 amino acids. DNA for the CDR3: TGCGCCAGCGCTAGGGGGTCCTCGGATGTATGGGATATGAACACTGAAGCTTTCTTT. It codes for CASARGSSDVWDMNTEAFF.

The V gene is TRBV5-4, the J gene TRBJ1-2, with 9 bases that match TRBD1. Germline CDR1 SGHNT, CDR2 YYREEE (reference sequence). J was trimmed by 0 bases and V by 0 bases; bases with no gene match: 9. This CDR3 has 18 amino acids. CDR3: CASSLGARGQGTNYGYTF. The CDR3, as DNA: TGTGCCAGCAGCTTGGGGGCTCGTGGACAGGGGACTAACTATGGCTACACCTTC.